This TCR beta chain was found in a study of PD-1 blockade in classical Hodgkin lymphoma. Every patient relapsed after autologous stem cell transplantation, and brentuximab vedotin exposure varied. Complete response, partial response or progressive disease was each patient's best response. Study-wide results and caveats: CD4+ but not CD8+ TCR diversity rose significantly by C4D1. It was reported that newly diagnosed patients had less baseline TCR diversity than healthy donors. Newly diagnosed patients had diversity similar to the baseline diversity of complete responders.

Assay: immunoSEQ multiplex PCR; the TCRdb copy retains only in-frame clones and omits some. The table records 12,000 or so clones, about 85% of them present only once. From germline, CDR1 is WSHSY and CDR2 SAAADI. The length of the CDR3 is 12 residues. Trimming took 6 bases from V and 11 from J; bases not matched to a gene: 5. For this clone: Antigen unknown.

This specimen was peripheral blood mononuclear cells (PBMCs), taken at baseline. The receptor's source is a human donor with classical Hodgkin lymphoma. V and J are TRBV10-2 and TRBJ1-1; 11 bases are a match to TRBD1. The DNA for the CDR3 is TGCGCCAGCAGCGGACAGGGGGCGCCGGCTTTCTTT. Translation gives CASSGQGAPAFF.